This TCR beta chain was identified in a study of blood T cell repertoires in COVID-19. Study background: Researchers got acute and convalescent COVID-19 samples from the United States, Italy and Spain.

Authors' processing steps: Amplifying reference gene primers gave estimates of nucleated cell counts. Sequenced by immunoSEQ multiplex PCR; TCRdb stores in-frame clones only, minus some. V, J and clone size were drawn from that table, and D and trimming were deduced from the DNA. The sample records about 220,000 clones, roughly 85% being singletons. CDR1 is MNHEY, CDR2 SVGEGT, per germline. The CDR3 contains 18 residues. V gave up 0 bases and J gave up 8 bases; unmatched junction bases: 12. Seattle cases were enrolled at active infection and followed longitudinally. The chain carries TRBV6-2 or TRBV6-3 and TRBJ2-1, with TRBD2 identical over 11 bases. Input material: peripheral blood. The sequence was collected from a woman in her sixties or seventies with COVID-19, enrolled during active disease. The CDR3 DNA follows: TGTGCCAGCAGTTACTCCCCCGAACTAGCGGGAGTGGACTATGAGCAGTTCTTC. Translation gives CASSYSPELAGVDYEQFF.